This is a list of T cell receptor beta chains from one sample in a study of OX40 agonist ivuxolimab in advanced cancers. Using immunoSEQ multiplex PCR, the repertoire was profiled, and TCRdb retains in-frame clones only, with some absent. This table has about 62,000 clones, 79% appearing once. The starting material was CD4+ or CD8+ T cells sorted from blood, obtained in a trial of the OX40 agonist ivuxolimab. These receptors all stem from an adult with an advanced solid tumor such as melanoma, head and neck, liver or kidney cancer. Each CDR3 is given with its conserved first and last residue. The D gene is left open where the match is weak. Clone size is shown for a subset of rows, as once, few, many or a class of expanded clone.

clone_size	d_call	v_call	j_call	cdr3_nt	cdr3_aa
-	TRBD2	TRBV5-4	TRBJ2-2	TGTGCCAGCAGCGCAACTAGCGGGGGGACACGAGGGGAGCTGTTTTTT	CASSATSGGTRGELFF
-	TRBD1	TRBV7-9	TRBJ1-3	TGTGCCGAAGAGGGGGCAGGAAACACCATATATTTT	CAEEGAGNTIYF
-	TRBD1	TRBV6-6	TRBJ1-5	TGTGCCAGCAGTGCCTTGACAGGGTCGGATCAGCCCCAGCATTTT	CASSALTGSDQPQHF
-	TRBD1	TRBV7-2	TRBJ1-6	TGTGCCAGCAGCACGGGCATGACAGGGAGTAATTCACCCCTCCACTTT	CASSTGMTGSNSPLHF
-	-	TRBV5-4	TRBJ2-2	TGTGCCAGCAGCTTGACAGGGAACACCGGGGAGCTGTTTTTT	CASSLTGNTGELFF
-	-	TRBV5-1	TRBJ2-7	TGCGCCAGCAGCAGCGGGACAGTCTCCCTACGTTCTTACTTC	CASSSGTVSLRSYF
-	-	TRBV27	TRBJ2-2	TGTGCCAGCAGTCCCGCCGGGAGCGGGGAGCTGTTTTTT	CASSPAGSGELFF
-	-	TRBV7-9	TRBJ2-7	TGTGCCAGCAGCGCAAAACTAGACTCGACCTACGAGCAGTACTTC	CASSAKLDSTYEQYF
-	-	TRBV5-1	TRBJ2-5	TGCGCCAGCAGCTTGGATGGGTACCAAGAGACCCAGTACTTC	CASSLDGYQETQYF
-	TRBD2	TRBV6-5	TRBJ2-7	TGTGCCAGCAGTTACTCAGCGGGATTCTACGAGCAGTACTTC	CASSYSAGFYEQYF
-	-	TRBV5-1	TRBJ1-2	TGCGCCAGCAGCTTGGAGCAGTGGGGTGGCTACACCTTC	CASSLEQWGGYTF
-	-	TRBV20-1	TRBJ2-5	TGCAGTGCGACCCAAGAGACCCAGTACTTC	CSATQETQYF
once	-	TRBV5-4	TRBJ1-5	TGTGCCAGCAGCTACGGGGGAATCGGCAATCAGCCCCAGCATTTT	CASSYGGIGNQPQHF
-	-	TRBV6-6	TRBJ1-2	TGTGCCAGTGGGGACACTTACTATGGCTACACCTTC	CASGDTYYGYTF
-	-	TRBV6-5	TRBJ1-5	TGTGCCAGCAGTTCCGGGACCGTGAATCAGCCCCAGCATTTT	CASSSGTVNQPQHF
few	-	TRBV5-1	TRBJ2-1	TGCGCCAGCAGCTTGGTTGTAGACTACAATGAGCAGTTCTTC	CASSLVVDYNEQFF
-	-	TRBV6-5	TRBJ2-7	TGTGCCAGCAGTTACGGAACGACAGCTTTCTACGAGCAGTACTTC	CASSYGTTAFYEQYF
-	TRBD1	TRBV30	TRBJ2-7	TGTGCCTGGAGTCTTTTAACAGGGGGCTACGAGCAGTACTTC	CAWSLLTGGYEQYF
-	-	TRBV7-9	TRBJ2-7	TGTGCCAGCAGCTTGGGGGGACTTTCCTACGAGCAGTACTTC	CASSLGGLSYEQYF
-	TRBD2	TRBV2	TRBJ2-7	TGTGCCAGCAGTGCAAATCTCGGGCTAGCGGGGGTTGCCTACGAGCAGTACTTC	CASSANLGLAGVAYEQYF
-	-	TRBV18	TRBJ2-2	TGTGCCAGCTCGCCCCAATTGGGGGACACCGGGGAGCTGTTTTTT	CASSPQLGDTGELFF
once	-	TRBV30	TRBJ1-1	TGTGCCTGGAGTGAGGGACACACTGAAGCTTTCTTT	CAWSEGHTEAFF
-	TRBD2	TRBV14	TRBJ2-7	TGTGCCAGCAGCCAACGGGGGGACGAGCAGTACTTC	CASSQRGDEQYF
-	TRBD1	TRBV7-9	TRBJ2-5	TGTGCCAGCAGCTTCGGGACAGGGGATTACTTGCACGTAGAGACCCAGTACTTC	CASSFGTGDYLHVETQYF
-	TRBD1	TRBV5-1	TRBJ2-7	TGCGCCAGCAGCCCAACGGGACAGCCCTACGAGCAGTACTTC	CASSPTGQPYEQYF
once	TRBD1	TRBV2	TRBJ2-7	TGTGCCAGCAGCCTCGTGGGGACAGGGACCTACGAGCAGTACTTC	CASSLVGTGTYEQYF
-	-	TRBV7-9	TRBJ1-1	TGTGCCAGCAGATCCGGGACTTCGAACACTGAAGCTTTCTTT	CASRSGTSNTEAFF
-	-	TRBV18	TRBJ1-3	TGTGCCAGCTCACGAGCAACCGGCTCTGGAAACACCATATATTTT	CASSRATGSGNTIYF
-	-	TRBV20-1	TRBJ1-4	TGCAGTGCTAGCTCTGAAAAACTGTTTTTT	CSASSEKLFF
-	-	TRBV28	TRBJ1-4	TGTGCCAGCAGGGAGCGAGGTTTCTCTAATGAAAAACTGTTTTTT	CASRERGFSNEKLFF
-	TRBD2	TRBV30	TRBJ2-7	TGTGCCTGGAGGGCCCGGACTAGCGAGCCCTACGAGCAGTACTTC	CAWRARTSEPYEQYF
-	-	TRBV19	TRBJ2-7	TGTGCCAGTAGTCCCCTCGGAGACAAATCCTACGAGCAGTACTTC	CASSPLGDKSYEQYF
-	-	TRBV6-1	TRBJ2-1	TGTGCCAGCGGCGACCAGGGGCCGTATGAGCAGTTCTTC	CASGDQGPYEQFF
once	-	TRBV7-8	TRBJ1-1	TGTGCCAGCAGCTTATGGGGAGGGAACACTGAAGCTTTCTTT	CASSLWGGNTEAFF
-	TRBD1	TRBV2	TRBJ2-7	TGTGCCAGCAGTGTGGCAGGGGGCGAAATCTACGAGCAGTACTTC	CASSVAGGEIYEQYF
-	-	TRBV7-2	TRBJ2-7	TGTGCCAGCAGCCCGGTTGGATTTCGTGAGCAGTACTTC	CASSPVGFREQYF
-	-	TRBV10-3	TRBJ1-1	TGTGCCATCAGTGGAGGACAGCCTAAGAACACTGAAGCTTTCTTT	CAISGGQPKNTEAFF
-	TRBD2	TRBV7-6	TRBJ2-1	TGTGCCAGCAGCCTTAGCGGGAGCTCCTACAATGAGCAGTTCTTC	CASSLSGSSYNEQFF
few	-	TRBV4-3	TRBJ1-1	TGCGCCAGCAGCCAAGGTCGGGGGAACACTGAAGCTTTCTTT	CASSQGRGNTEAFF
-	TRBD1	TRBV7-4	TRBJ1-4	TGTGCCAGCAGCCAAATACCCGGGACAGGGGCAACTAATGAAAAACTGTTTTTT	CASSQIPGTGATNEKLFF
-	-	TRBV7-3	TRBJ2-2	TGTGCCAGCAGCTTATCCGGGGGAGCGATTAACACCGGGGAGCTGTTTTTT	CASSLSGGAINTGELFF
-	TRBD1	TRBV7-2	TRBJ1-2	TGTGCCAGCAGCTTAGCTCAATCAGGGGAGGGGGCCTATGGCTACACCTTC	CASSLAQSGEGAYGYTF
-	-	TRBV6-1	TRBJ1-5	TGTGCCAGCAGTGAGTGGGGCCCCAGCAATCAGCCCCAGCATTTT	CASSEWGPSNQPQHF
-	-	TRBV15	TRBJ1-5	TGTGCCACCAGCAGATCCTCTGACAGCAGCAATCAGCCCCAGCATTTT	CATSRSSDSSNQPQHF
-	TRBD1	TRBV5-1	TRBJ1-1	TGCGCCAGCAGTTTACAGGGGTCCTGGAACACTGAAGCTTTCTTT	CASSLQGSWNTEAFF
-	-	TRBV6-5	TRBJ1-2	TGTGCCAGCAGTTATGGGCGGACCTCTAACTATGGCTACACCTTC	CASSYGRTSNYGYTF
-	-	TRBV9	TRBJ2-3	TGTGCCAGCAGCGTTACGGCGGGAAGAACAGATACGCAGTATTTT	CASSVTAGRTDTQYF
-	TRBD1	TRBV5-1	TRBJ2-5	TGCGCCAGCAGCTCCCGGACAGGGGGTGGAGAGACCCAGTACTTC	CASSSRTGGGETQYF
few	-	TRBV7-9	TRBJ2-1	TGTGCCAGCAGCTTAGTTTGGGGTGAGCAGTTCTTC	CASSLVWGEQFF
-	-	TRBV2	TRBJ2-2	TGTGCCAGCACTTGGTCTAGAGATGCGAACACCGGGGAGCTGTTTTTT	CASTWSRDANTGELFF
-	-	TRBV27	TRBJ1-1	TGTGCCAGCAGAGAAAAGGGGAACACTGAAGCTTTCTTT	CASREKGNTEAFF